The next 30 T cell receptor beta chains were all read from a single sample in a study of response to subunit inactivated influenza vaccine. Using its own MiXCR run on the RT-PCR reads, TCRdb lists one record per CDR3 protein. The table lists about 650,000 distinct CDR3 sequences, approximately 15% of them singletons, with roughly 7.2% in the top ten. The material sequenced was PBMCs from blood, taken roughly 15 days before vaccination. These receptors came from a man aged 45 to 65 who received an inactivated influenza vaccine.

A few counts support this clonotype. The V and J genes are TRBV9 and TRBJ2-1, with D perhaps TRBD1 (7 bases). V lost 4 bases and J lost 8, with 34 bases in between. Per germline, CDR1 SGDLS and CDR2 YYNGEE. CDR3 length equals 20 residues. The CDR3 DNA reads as TGTGCCAGCAGCCCATCAGAGGGGGCGCTTAAGGGAGGCTTGTCCGATGAGCAGTTCTTC. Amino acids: CASSPSEGALKGGLSDEQFF.

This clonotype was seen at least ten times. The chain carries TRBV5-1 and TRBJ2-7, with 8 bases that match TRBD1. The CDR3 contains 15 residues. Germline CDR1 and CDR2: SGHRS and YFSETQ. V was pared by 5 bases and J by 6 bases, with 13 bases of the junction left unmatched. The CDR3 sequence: CASRSEAGTGSEQYF. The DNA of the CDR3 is TGCGCCAGCAGATCCGAAGCCGGGACAGGCAGCGAGCAGTACTTC. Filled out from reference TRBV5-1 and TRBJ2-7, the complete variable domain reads KAGVTQTPRYLIKTRGQQVTLSCSPISGHRSVSWYQQTPGQGLQFLFEYFSETQRNKGNFPGRFSGRQFSNSRSEMNVSTLELGDSALYLCASRSEAGTGSEQYFGPGTRLTVT.

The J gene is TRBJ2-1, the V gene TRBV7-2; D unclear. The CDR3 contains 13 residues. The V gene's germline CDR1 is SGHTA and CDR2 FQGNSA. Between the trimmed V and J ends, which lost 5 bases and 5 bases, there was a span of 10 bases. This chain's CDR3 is CASSRPLNNEQFF. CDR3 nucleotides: TGTGCCAGCAGCCGCCCTCTAAACAATGAGCAGTTCTTC.

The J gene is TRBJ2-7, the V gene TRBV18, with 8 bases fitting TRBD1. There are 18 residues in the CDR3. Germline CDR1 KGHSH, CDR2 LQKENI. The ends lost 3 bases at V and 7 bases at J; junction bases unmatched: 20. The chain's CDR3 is CASSPIRGQVFVVDEQYF. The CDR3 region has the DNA TGTGCCAGCTCACCTATCCGGGGACAGGTATTCGTGGTGGATGAGCAGTACTTC.

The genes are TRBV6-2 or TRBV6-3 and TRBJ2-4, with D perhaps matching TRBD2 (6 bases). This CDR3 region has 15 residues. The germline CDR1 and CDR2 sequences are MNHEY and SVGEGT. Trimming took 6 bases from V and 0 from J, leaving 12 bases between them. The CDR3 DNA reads TGTGCCAGCAGGCCGGTCGGGAGAGCCAAAAACATTCAGTACTTC. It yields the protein CASRPVGRAKNIQYF.

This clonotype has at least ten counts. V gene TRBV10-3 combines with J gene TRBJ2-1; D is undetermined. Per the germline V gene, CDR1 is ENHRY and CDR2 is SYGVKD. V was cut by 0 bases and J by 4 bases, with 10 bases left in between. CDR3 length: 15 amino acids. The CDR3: CAISESVLVYNEQFF. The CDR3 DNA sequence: TGTGCCATCAGTGAGTCGGTCCTAGTTTACAATGAGCAGTTCTTC.

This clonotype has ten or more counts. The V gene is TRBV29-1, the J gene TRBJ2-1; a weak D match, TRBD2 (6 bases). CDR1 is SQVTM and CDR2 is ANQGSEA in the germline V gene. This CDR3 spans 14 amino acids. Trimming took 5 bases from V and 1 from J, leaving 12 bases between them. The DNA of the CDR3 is TGCAGCGTTTCGATCGGGAGATCCTACAATGAGCAGTTCTTC. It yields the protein CSVSIGRSYNEQFF.

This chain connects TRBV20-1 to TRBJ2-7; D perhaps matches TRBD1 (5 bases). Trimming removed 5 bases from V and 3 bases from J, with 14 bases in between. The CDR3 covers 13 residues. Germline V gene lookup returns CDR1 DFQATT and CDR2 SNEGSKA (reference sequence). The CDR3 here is CSARSPQVYEQYF. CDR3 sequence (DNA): TGCAGTGCTCGGTCCCCACAGGTCTACGAGCAGTACTTC.

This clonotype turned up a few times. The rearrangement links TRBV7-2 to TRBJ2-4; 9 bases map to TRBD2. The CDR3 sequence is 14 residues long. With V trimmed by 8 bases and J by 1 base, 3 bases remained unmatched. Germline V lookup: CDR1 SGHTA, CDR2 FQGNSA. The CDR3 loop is CASGSGGAKNIQYF. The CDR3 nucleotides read TGTGCCAGCGGAAGCGGGGGGGCCAAAAACATTCAGTACTTC.

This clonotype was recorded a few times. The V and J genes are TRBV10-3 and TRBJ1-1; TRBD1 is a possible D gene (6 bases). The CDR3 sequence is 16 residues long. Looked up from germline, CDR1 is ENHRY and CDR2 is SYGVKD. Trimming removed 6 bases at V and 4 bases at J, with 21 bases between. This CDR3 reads CAISTDRDTWSTEAFF. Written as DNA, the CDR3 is TGTGCCATCAGCACGGACCGGGACACCTGGAGCACTGAAGCTTTCTTT.

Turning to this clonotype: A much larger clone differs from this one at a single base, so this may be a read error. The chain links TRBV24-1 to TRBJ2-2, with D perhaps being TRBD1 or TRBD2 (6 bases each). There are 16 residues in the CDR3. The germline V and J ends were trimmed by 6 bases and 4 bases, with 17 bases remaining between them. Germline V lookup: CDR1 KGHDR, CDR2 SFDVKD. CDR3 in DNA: TGTGCCACCAGTTTAACCTGGACAGCGGGCACCGGGGAGCTGTTTTTT. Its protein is CATSLTWTAGTGELFF.

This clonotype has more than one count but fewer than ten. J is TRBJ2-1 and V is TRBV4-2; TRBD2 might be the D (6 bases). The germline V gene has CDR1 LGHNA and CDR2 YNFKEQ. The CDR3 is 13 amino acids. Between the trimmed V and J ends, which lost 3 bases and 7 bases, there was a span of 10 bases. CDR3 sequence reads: CASSQVSGNEQFF. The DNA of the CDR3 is TGTGCCAGCAGCCAGGTGAGCGGGAATGAGCAGTTCTTC.

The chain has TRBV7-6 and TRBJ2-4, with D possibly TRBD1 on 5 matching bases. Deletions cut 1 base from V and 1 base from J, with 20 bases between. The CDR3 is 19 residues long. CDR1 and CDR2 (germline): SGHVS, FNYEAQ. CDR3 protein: CASSLESSGAGSAKNIQYF. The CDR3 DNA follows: TGTGCCAGCAGCTTAGAGAGCAGTGGGGCCGGGTCTGCCAAAAACATTCAGTACTTC.

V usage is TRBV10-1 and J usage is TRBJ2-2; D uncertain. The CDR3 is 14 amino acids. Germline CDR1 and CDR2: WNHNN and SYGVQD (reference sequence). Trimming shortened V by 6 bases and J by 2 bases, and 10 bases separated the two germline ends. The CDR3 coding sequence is TGCGCCAGCAGCTCGTTTCTAAACACCGGGGAGCTGTTTTTT. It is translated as CASSSFLNTGELFF.

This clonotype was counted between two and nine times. DNA for the CDR3: TGTGCCAGCAGTTTCCCCGGCTCCGGCTATGGCTACACCTTC. It encodes CASSFPGSGYGYTF. This chain joins TRBV27 and TRBJ1-2; D is unclear. Trimming shortened V by 3 bases and J by 4 bases, and 12 bases separated the two germline ends. CDR3 size: 14 residues. CDR1 is MNHEY and CDR2 is SMNVEV in the germline V gene (reference sequence).

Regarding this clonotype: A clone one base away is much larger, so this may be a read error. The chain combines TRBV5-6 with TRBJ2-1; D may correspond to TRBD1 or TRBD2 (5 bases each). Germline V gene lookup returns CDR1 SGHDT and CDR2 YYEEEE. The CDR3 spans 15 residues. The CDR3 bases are TGTGCCAGCAGCTTGGGAGGGGTCCCTTACAATGATCAGTTCTTC. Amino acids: CASSLGGVPYNDQFF.

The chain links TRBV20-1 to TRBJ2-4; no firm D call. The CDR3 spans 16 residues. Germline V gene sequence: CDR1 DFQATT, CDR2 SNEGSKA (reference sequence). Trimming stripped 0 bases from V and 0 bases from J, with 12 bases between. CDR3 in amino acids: CSARDLGRIAKNIQYF. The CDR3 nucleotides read TGCAGTGCTAGAGATCTGGGCAGGATAGCCAAAAACATTCAGTACTTC.

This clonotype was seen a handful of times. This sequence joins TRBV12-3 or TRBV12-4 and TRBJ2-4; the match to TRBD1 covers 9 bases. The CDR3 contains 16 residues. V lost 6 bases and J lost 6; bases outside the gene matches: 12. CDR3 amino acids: CASSFTPPGQGNIQYF. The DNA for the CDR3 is TGTGCCAGCAGCTTTACCCCCCCGGGACAGGGAAACATTCAGTACTTC.

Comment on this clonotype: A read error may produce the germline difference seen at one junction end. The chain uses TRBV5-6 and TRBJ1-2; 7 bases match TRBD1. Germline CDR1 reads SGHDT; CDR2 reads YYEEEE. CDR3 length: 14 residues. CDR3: CASTPGQTGYSYTF. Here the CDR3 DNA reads TGTGCCAGCACCCCGGGACAGACAGGCTATAGCTACACCTTC. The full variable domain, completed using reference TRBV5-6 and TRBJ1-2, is DAGVTQSPTHLIKTRGQQVTLRCSPKSGHDTVSWYQQALGQGPQFIFQYYEEEERQRGNFPDRFSGHQFPNYSSELNVNALLLGDSALYLCASTPGQTGYSYTFGSGTRLTVV.

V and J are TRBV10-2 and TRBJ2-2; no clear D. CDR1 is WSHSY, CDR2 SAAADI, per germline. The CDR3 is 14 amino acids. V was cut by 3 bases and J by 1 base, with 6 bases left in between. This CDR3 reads CASSEFRNTGELFF. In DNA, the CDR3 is TGCGCCAGCAGTGAATTTAGGAACACCGGGGAGCTGTTTTTT.

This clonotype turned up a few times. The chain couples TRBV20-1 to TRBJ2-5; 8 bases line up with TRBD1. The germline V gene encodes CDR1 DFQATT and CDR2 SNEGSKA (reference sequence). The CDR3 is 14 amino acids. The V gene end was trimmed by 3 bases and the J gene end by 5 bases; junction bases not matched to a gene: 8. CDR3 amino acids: CSASIWTGKETQYF. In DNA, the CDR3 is TGCAGTGCTAGCATCTGGACAGGGAAGGAGACCCAGTACTTC.

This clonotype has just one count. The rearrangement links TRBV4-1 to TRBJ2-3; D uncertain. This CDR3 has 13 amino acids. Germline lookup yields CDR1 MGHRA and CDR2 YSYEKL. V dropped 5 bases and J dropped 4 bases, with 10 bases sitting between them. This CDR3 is CASSFVGSDTQYF. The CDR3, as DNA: TGCGCCAGCAGCTTTGTGGGCTCAGATACGCAGTATTTT.

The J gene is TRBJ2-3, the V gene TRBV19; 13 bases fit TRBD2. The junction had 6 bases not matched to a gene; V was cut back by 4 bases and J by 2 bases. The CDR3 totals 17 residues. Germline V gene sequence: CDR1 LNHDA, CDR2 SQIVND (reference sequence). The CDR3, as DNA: TGTGCCAGTAGTAGAGGACTAGCGGGGGCCGCCACAGATACGCAGTATTTT. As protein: CASSRGLAGAATDTQYF.

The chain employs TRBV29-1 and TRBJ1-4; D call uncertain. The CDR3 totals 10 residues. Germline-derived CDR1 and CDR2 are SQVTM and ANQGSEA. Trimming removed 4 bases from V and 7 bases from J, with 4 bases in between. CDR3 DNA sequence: TGCAGCGTTGGGACTGAAAAACTGTTTTTT. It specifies CSVGTEKLFF.

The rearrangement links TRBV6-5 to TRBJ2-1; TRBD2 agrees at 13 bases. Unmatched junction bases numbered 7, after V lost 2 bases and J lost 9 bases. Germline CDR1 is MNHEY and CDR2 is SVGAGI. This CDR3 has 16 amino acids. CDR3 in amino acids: CASSYTPGLAGSEQFF. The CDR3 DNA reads TGTGCCAGCAGTTACACCCCGGGACTAGCGGGATCTGAGCAGTTCTTC.

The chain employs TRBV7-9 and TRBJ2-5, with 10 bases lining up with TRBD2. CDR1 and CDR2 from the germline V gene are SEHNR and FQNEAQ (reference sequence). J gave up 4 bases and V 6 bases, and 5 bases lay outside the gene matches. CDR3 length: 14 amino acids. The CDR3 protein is CASSSSGSTETQYF. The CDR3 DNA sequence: TGTGCCAGCAGTTCTAGCGGGAGCACAGAGACCCAGTACTTC.

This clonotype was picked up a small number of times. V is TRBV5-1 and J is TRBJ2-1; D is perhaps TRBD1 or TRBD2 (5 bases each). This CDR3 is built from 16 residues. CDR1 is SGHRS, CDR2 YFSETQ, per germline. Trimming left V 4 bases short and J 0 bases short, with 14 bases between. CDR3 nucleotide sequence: TGCGCCAGCAGCGGCACCGCAGGGAGCTCCTACAATGAGCAGTTCTTC. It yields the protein CASSGTAGSSYNEQFF.

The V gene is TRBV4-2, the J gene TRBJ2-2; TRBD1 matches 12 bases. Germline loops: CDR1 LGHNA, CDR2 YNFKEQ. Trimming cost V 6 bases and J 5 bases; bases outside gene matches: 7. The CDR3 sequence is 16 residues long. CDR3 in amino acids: CASRGGTGGRTGELFF. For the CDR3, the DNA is TGTGCCAGCAGGGGAGGGACAGGGGGCCGAACCGGGGAGCTGTTTTTT.

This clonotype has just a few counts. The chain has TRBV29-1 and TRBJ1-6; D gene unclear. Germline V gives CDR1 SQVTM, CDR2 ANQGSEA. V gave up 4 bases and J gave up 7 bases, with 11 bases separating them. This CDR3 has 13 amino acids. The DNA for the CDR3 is TGCAGCGTTGCGCAGGAGATCAATTCACCCCTCCACTTT. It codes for CSVAQEINSPLHF.

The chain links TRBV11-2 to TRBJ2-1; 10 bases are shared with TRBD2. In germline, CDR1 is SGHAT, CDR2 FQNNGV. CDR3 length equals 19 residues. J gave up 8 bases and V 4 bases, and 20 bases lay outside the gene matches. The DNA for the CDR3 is TGTGCCAGCAGCTCACAGGCAACTCTCCTAGCGGGAGTGGTGGATGAGCAGTTCTTC. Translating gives CASSSQATLLAGVVDEQFF.